This section outlines one TCR beta chain sequence together with its context. The sample holds one count of this clonotype. No cognate antigen has been identified for it. No base qualities exist here, and no much larger clone lies one base off it. This entry comes from a study of T-cell memory formation after mild COVID-19 (dated by TCRdb to the early 2020s). Study-wide context: Most TCR sequence clusters were specific to one of the two donors. Longitudinal TCRalpha and TCRbeta repertoire sequencing tracked T-cell clones expanding and contracting after mild COVID-19 in a couple of donors. The cohort was made up of two young adult volunteers, one female and one male, who were previously healthy. The research as a whole found: Contracting CD4+ clones were located mainly in the CM and EM memory subsets, whereas CD8+ clones were found to be enriched in EMRA. Whether the second-wave clones peaking on day 37 were SARS-CoV-2 specific was not confirmed. From day 15 to 85, contracting clones showed balanced CD4/CD8 phenotypes, whereas a second wave of clones that expanded from day 15 to 37 leaned towards CD4+. Some responding clones were detected in pre-infection memory, suggesting pre-existing cross-reactive memory T cells joined the SARS-CoV-2 response. The study covered only two mild cases, and larger cohorts including severe cases with pre-infection samples were considered necessary.

The instrument given in TCRdb is Illumina NovaSeq 6000. TCRalpha and TCRbeta cDNA libraries were built by 5'RACE with constant-segment primers, adding sample barcodes and unique molecular identifiers. Trizol reagent was used to extract RNA from every sample. Libraries were amplified in two PCR steps, with a second sample barcode and Illumina TruSeq adapters added in the second step. Sequencing of the libraries was done on an Illumina NovaSeq, producing 2 x 150 bp paired-end reads. In the source study's methods: The reads were demultiplexed and collapsed into UMI-guided consensus sequences using migec v1.2.7. Using mixcr v2.1.11, UMI consensuses were aligned to TRA and TRB V and J templates and then assembled into clonotypes. A clonotype was counted as expanded or contracted only when both edgeR and NoisET called the clonotype significant, with the noise models trained on biological replicates. For edgeR calls, the cutoffs were a false discovery rate-adjusted p below 0.01 and a log2 fold-change threshold of 1. PCA with hierarchical clustering of max-normalized trajectories of the 1000 most abundant clonotypes was used as exploratory dynamics analysis. The CD4 or CD8 phenotype of responding clones was assigned using the separately sequenced CD4+ and CD8+ repertoires. In TCRdb, the public reads were trimmed at Q25 with fastp and aligned with MiXCR, with productive beta chains retained. Each entry merges the rows of one CDR3 protein and shows their most common DNA and genes. These V and J calls derive from TCRdb rather than the authors' analysis. The table for this sample lists roughly 190,000 distinct CDR3 sequences; approximately 20% of them were counted only once. 2% to 3% of the sample rests with the top ten.

The CDR3, cysteine through phenylalanine, is 13 amino acids long. The kept DNA is CDR3 alone, 39 bases in frame from the first base. The junction carries 10 bases between V and J, which are trimmed by 1 base and 4 bases respectively. According to the germline V gene (reference sequence), CDR1 reads GTSNPN and CDR2 reads SVGIG. Ficoll-Paque density gradient centrifugation was the method used to isolate PBMCs. The chain couples TRBV30 to TRBJ1-2; too little of a D gene remains to name it. The sequenced sample was PBMCs or a T cell subset sorted from them (not recorded which). The receptor was derived from an adult woman who had mild COVID-19 (a few samples of this study predate the infection). The sample titles of this study are shuffled in the database, so cell type and time point are left out; the donor was told from shared clones. The CDR3 has the sequence CAWSEQRSYGYTF. Read as DNA, the sequence is TGTGCCTGGAGTGAGCAGAGATCCTATGGCTACACCTTC.